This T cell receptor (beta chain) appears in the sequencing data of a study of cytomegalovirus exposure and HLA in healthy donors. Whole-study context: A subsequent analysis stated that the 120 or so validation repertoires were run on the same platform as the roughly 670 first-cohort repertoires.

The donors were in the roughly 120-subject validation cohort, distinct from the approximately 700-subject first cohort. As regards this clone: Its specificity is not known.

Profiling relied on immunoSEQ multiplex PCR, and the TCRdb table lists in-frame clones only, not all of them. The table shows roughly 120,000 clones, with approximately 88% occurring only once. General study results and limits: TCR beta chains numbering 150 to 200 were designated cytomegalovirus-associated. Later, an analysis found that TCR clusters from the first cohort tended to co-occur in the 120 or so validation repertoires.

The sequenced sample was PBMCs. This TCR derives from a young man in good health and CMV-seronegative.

This CDR3 reads CASSSAATGGNYGYTF. DNA for the CDR3: TGTGCCAGCAGCTCCGCCGCGACAGGGGGTAACTATGGCTACACCTTC. The chain is built from TRBV7-9 and TRBJ1-2; TRBD1 matches at 9 bases. This CDR3 is 16 amino acids long. V lost 4 bases to trimming and J lost 1 base; unmatched junction nucleotides: 7. Germline CDR1 reads SEHNR; CDR2 reads FQNEAQ (reference sequence).